This T cell receptor (beta chain) was documented in a study of blood T cell repertoires in COVID-19. CDR1 is LNHDA and CDR2 is SQIVND in the germline V gene (reference sequence). V lost 5 bases and J 0 bases, leaving 14 bases between the germline ends. CDR3 length: 16 residues. This clone was observed once. How the authors handled the data: Reference gene primer amplification gave nucleated cell count estimates. The data were produced by immunoSEQ multiplex PCR, yet TCRdb's version contains in-frame clones alone and is incomplete. V, J and clone size are taken as reported in that table, and D and trimming were inferred from the DNA itself. The repertoire holds about 140,000 clones, with about 90% as singletons.

The V and J genes are TRBV19 and TRBJ1-3, with D perhaps matching TRBD1 (5 bases). The sequenced sample was peripheral blood. This clonotype was obtained from a woman aged 60-75 years with acute or convalescent COVID-19. The CDR3 reads CASSSSSDSSGNTIYF. CDR3 DNA sequence: TGTGCCAGTAGTTCCTCGTCTGACAGCTCTGGAAACACCATATATTTT.